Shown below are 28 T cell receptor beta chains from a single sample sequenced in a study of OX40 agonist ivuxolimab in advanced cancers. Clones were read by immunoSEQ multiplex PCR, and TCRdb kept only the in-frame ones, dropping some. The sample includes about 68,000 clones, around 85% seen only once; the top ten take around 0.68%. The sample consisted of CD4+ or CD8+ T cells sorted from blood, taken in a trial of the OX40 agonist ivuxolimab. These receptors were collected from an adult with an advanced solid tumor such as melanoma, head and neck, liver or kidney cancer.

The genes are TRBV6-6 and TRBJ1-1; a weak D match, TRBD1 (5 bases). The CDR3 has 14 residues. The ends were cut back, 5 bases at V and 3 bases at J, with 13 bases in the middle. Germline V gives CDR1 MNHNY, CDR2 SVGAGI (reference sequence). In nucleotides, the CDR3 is TGTGCCAGCAGTCCGGTCAGGGCGGACACTGAAGCTTTCTTT. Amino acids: CASSPVRADTEAFF.

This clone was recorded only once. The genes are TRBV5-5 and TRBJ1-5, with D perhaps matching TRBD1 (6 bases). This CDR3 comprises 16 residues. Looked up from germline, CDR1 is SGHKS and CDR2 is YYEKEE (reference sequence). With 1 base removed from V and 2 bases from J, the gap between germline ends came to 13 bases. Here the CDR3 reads CASSLSGGLGNQPQHF. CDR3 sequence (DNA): TGTGCCAGCAGCTTGAGTGGGGGGCTCGGCAATCAGCCCCAGCATTTT.

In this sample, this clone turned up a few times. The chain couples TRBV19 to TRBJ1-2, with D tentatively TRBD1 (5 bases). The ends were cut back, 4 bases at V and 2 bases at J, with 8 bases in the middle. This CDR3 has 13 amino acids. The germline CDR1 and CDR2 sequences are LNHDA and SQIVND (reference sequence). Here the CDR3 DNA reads TGTGCCAGTAGTACTGACAGAAACTATGGCTACACCTTC. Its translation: CASSTDRNYGYTF.

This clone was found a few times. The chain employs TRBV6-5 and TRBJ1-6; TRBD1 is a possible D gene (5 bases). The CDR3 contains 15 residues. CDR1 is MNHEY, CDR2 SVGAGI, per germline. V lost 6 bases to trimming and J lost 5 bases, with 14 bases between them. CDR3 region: CASSTSGLHNSPLHF. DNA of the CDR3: TGTGCCAGCAGCACGTCAGGGTTGCATAATTCACCCCTCCACTTT.

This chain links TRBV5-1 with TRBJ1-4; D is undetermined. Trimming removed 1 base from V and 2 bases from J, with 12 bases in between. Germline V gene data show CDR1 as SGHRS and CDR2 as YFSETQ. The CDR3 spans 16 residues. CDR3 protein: CASSLTVPMTNEKLFF. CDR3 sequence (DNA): TGCGCCAGCAGCTTGACGGTCCCGATGACTAATGAAAAACTGTTTTTT.

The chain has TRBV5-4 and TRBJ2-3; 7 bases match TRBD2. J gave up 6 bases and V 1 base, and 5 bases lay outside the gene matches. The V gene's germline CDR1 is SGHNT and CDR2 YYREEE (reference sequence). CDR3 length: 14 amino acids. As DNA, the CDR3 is TGTGCCAGCAGCTTGCGACTAGCAAAGGATACGCAGTATTTT. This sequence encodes CASSLRLAKDTQYF.

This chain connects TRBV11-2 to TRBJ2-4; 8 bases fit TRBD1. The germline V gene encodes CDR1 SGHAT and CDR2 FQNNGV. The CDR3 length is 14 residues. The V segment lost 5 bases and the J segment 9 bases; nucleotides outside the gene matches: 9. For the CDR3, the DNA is TGTGCCAGCAGCGCCCGACAGGGGACGGGCATTCAGTACTTC. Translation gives CASSARQGTGIQYF.

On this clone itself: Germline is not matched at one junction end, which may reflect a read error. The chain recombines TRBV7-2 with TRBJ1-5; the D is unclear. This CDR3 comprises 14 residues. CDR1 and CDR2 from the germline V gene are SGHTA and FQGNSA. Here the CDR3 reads CASSLGGSSQPQHF. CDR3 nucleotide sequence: TGTGCCAGCAGCTTAGGAGGGAGCAGTCAGCCCCAGCATTTT.

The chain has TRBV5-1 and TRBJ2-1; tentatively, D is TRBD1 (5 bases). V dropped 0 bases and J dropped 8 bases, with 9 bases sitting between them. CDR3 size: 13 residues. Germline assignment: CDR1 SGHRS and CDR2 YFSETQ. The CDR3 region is CASSLAGSHEQFF. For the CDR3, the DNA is TGCGCCAGCAGCTTGGCAGGGTCCCATGAGCAGTTCTTC.

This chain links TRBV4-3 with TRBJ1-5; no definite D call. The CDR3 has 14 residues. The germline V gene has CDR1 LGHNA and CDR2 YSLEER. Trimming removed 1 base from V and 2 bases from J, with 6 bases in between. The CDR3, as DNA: TGCGCCAGCAGCCAAGGGTCAGGCAATCAGCCCCAGCATTTT. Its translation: CASSQGSGNQPQHF.

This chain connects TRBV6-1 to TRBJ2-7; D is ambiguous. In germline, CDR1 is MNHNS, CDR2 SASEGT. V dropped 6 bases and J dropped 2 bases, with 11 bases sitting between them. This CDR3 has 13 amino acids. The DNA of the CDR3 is TGTGCCAGCAGAGTAACAAAGACCTACGAGCAGTACTTC. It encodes CASRVTKTYEQYF.

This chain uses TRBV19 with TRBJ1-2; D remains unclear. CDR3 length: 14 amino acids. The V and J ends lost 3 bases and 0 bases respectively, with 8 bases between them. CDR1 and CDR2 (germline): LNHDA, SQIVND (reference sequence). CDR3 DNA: TGTGCCAGTAGTATGAACGGTCCTAACTATGGCTACACCTTC. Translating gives CASSMNGPNYGYTF.

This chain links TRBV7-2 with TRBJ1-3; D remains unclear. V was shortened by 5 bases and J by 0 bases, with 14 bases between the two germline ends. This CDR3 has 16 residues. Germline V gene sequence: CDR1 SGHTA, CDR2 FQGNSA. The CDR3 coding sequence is TGTGCCAGCAGCCGTGGACTGAGTCTCTCTGGAAACACCATATATTTT. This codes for CASSRGLSLSGNTIYF.

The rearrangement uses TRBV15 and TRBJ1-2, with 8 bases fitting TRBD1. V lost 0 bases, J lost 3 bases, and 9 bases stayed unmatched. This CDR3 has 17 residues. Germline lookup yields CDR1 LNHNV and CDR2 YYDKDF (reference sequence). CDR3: CATSRDGWTGSDYGYTF. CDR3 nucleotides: TGTGCCACCAGCAGAGATGGTTGGACAGGGTCTGACTATGGCTACACCTTC.

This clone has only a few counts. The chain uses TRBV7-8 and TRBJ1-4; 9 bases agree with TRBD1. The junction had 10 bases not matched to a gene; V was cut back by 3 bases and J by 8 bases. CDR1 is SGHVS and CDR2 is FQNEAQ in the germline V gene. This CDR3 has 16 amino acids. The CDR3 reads CASSFQTGGWWEKLFF. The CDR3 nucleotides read TGTGCCAGCAGCTTCCAAACAGGGGGCTGGTGGGAAAAACTGTTTTTT.

This chain's CDR3 is CASGQGAGPYGYTF. CDR3 nucleotide sequence: TGTGCCAGCGGCCAAGGGGCAGGCCCCTATGGCTACACCTTC. The V gene is TRBV9, the J gene TRBJ1-2; the D gene is possibly TRBD1 (5 bases). V lost 7 bases and J lost 4, with 17 bases in between. The V gene's germline CDR1 is SGDLS and CDR2 YYNGEE. The CDR3 loop spans 14 amino acids.

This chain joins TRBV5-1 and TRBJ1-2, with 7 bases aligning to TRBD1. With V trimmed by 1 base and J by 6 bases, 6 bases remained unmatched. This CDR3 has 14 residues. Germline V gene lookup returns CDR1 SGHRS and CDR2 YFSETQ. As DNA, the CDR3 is TGCGCCAGCAGCTTGTTAGGGGGCGAGGATGGCTACACCTTC. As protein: CASSLLGGEDGYTF. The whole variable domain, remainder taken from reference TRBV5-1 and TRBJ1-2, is KAGVTQTPRYLIKTRGQQVTLSCSPISGHRSVSWYQQTPGQGLQFLFEYFSETQRNKGNFPGRFSGRQFSNSRSEMNVSTLELGDSALYLCASSLLGGEDGYTFGSGTRLTVV.

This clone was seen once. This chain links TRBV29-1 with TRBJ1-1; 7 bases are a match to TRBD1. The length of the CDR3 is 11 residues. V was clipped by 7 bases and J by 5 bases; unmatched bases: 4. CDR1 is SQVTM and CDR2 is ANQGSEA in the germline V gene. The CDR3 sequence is CSAHRGTEAFF. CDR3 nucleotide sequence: TGCAGCGCCCACAGGGGAACTGAAGCTTTCTTT.

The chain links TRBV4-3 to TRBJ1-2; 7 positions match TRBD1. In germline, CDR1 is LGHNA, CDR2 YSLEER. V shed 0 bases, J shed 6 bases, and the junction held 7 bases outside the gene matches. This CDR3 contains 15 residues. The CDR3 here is CASSQDQTGYNGYTF. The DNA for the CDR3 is TGCGCCAGCAGCCAAGATCAGACAGGGTATAATGGCTACACCTTC.

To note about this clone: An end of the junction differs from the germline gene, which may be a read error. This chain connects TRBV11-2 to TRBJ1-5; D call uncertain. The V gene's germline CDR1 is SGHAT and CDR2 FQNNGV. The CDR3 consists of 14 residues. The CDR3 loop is CASSLDASNQPQHF. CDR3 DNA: TGTGCCAGCAGCTTAGATGCCAGCAACCAGCCCCAGCATTTT.

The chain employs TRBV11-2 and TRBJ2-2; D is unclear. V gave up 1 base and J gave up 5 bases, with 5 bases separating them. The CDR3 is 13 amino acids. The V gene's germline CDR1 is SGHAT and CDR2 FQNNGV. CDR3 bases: TGTGCCAGCAGCTTAGGGGCGACCGGGGAGCTGTTTTTT. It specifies CASSLGATGELFF.

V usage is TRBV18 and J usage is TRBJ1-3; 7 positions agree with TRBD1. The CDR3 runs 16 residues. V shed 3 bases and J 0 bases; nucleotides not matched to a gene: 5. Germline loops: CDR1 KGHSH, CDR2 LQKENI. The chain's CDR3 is CASSPLGQYSGNTIYF. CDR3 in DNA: TGTGCCAGCTCACCTCTGGGACAGTACTCTGGAAACACCATATATTTT. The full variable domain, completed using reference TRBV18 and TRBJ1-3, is NAGVMQNPRHLVRRRGQEARLRCSPMKGHSHVYWYRQLPEEGLKFMVYLQKENIIDESGMPKERFSAEFPKEGPSILRIQQVVRGDSAAYFCASSPLGQYSGNTIYFGEGSWLTVV.

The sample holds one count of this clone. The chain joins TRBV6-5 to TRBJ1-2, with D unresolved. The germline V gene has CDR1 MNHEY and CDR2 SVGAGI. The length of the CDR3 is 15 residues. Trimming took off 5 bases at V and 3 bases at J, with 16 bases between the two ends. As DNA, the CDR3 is TGTGCCAGCAGTACACCTAGGACGGGATACTATGGCTACACCTTC. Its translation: CASSTPRTGYYGYTF.

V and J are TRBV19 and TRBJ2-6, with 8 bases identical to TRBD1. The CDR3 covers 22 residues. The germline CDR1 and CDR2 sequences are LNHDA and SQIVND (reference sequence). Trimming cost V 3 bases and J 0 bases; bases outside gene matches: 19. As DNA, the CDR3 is TGTGCCAGTAGTATGGGTCTTACGGGCAGGGGGCGTCCCCTCTCTGGGGCCAACGTCCTGACTTTC. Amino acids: CASSMGLTGRGRPLSGANVLTF.

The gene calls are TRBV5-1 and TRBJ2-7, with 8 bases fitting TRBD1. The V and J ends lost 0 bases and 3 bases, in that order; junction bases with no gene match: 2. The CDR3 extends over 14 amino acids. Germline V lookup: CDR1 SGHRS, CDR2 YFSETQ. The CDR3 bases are TGCGCCAGCAGCTTGGGAGGGACAGGCTACGAGCAGTACTTC. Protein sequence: CASSLGGTGYEQYF.

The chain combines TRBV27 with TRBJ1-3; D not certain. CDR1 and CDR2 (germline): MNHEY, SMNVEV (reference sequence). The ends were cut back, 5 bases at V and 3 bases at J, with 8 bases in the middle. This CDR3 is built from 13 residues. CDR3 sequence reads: CASSKDGGNTIYF. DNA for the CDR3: TGTGCCAGCAGTAAAGACGGTGGAAACACCATATATTTT.

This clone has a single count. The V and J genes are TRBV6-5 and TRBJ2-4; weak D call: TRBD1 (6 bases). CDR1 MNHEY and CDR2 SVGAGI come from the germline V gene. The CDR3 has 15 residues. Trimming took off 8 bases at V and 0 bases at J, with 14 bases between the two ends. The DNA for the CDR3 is TGTGCCAGCGGTTGGACAGCGAGAGCCAAAAACATTCAGTACTTC. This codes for CASGWTARAKNIQYF.

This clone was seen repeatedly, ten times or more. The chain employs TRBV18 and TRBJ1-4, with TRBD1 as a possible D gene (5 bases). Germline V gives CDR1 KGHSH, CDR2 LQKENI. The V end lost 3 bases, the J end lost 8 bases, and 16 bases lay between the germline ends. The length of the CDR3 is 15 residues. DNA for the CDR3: TGTGCCAGCTCACCTGAGACGGGGGGAGGCGAAAAACTGTTTTTT. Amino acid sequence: CASSPETGGGEKLFF.